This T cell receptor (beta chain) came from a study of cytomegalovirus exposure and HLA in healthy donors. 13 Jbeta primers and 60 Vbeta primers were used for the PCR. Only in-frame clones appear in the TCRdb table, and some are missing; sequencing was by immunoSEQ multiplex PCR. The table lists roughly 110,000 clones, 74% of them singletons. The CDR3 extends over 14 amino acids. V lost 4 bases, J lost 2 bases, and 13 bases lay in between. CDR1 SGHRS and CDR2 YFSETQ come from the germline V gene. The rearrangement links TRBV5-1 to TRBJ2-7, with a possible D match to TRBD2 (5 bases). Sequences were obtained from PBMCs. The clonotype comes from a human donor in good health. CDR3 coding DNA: TGCGCCAGCAGCACCTTGGACGGGGCCTACGAGCAGTACTTC. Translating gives CASSTLDGAYEQYF.